What follows describes a single TCR beta chain. Its antigen is not identified. Germline V gene data show CDR1 as SEHNR and CDR2 as FQNEAQ (reference sequence). With V trimmed by 0 bases and J by 6 bases, 2 bases remained unmatched. CDR3 length equals 14 residues. The source of the sample is a study of cytomegalovirus exposure and HLA in healthy donors. Whole-study findings and limits: Earlier analysis yielded a pattern in which most TCR beta V segments were productive about 90% or about 30% of the time.

PCR used 60 Vbeta primers and 13 Jbeta primers. Clones were read by immunoSEQ multiplex PCR, and TCRdb kept only the in-frame ones, dropping some. The sample has roughly 150,000 clones, around 75% seen once. J is TRBJ2-5 and V is TRBV7-9; 9 bases map to TRBD1. The TCR originated in a male donor in good health and CMV-seronegative. Source material: PBMCs. This CDR3 reads CASSLAYRGQTQYF. CDR3 nucleotides: TGTGCCAGCAGCTTAGCCTACAGGGGGCAGACCCAGTACTTC.